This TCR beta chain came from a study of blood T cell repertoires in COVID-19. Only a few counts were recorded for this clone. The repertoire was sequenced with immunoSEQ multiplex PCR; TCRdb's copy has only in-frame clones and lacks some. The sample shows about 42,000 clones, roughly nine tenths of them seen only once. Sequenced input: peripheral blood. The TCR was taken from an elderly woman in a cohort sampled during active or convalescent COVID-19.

The CDR3 sequence is CASSPGTRKIYSNQPQHF. CDR3 sequence (DNA): TGTGCCAGCAGCCCCGGGACACGGAAGATCTATAGCAATCAGCCCCAGCATTTT. The chain recombines TRBV6-2 or TRBV6-3 with TRBJ1-5; D is perhaps TRBD1 (6 bases). This CDR3 comprises 18 residues. Trimming removed 6 bases from V and 0 bases from J, with 21 bases in between. The germline CDR1 and CDR2 sequences are MNHEY and SVGEGT.